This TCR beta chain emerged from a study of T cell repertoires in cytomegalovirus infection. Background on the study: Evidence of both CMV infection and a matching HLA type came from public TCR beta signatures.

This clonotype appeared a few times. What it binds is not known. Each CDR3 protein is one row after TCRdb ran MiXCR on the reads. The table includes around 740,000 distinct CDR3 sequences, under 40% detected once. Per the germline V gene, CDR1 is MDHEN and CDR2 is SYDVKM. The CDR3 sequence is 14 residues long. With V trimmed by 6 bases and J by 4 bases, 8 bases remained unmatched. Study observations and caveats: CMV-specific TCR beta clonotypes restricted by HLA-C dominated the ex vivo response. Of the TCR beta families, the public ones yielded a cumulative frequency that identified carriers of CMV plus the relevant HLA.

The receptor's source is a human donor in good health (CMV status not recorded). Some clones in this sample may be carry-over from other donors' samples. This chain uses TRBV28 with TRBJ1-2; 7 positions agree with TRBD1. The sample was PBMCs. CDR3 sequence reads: CASRPGTDTYGYTF. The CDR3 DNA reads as TGTGCCAGCAGACCAGGGACAGACACCTATGGCTACACCTTC.